This record covers a single TCR beta chain. This sample was included in a study of blood T cell repertoires in COVID-19. The wider study: T cells, B-cell-depleted T cells, or PBMCs provided the cDNA or gDNA that served as material.

This CDR3 has 15 amino acids. The germline V and J ends were trimmed by 0 bases and 8 bases, with 13 bases remaining between them. From germline, CDR1 is SGHNT and CDR2 YENEEA. Here immunoSEQ multiplex PCR was the method, and the copy in TCRdb shows in-frame clones only, minus some. The table lists roughly 70,000 clones, around 83% of them singletons. This receptor was obtained from a man in his sixties or seventies with active COVID-19. This sequence joins TRBV11-3 and TRBJ2-2; maybe TRBD2 (6 bases). What was sequenced was peripheral blood. The CDR3 sequence is CASSLDRERPGELFF. DNA of the CDR3: TGTGCCAGCAGCTTAGATCGGGAGCGACCTGGGGAGCTGTTTTTT.